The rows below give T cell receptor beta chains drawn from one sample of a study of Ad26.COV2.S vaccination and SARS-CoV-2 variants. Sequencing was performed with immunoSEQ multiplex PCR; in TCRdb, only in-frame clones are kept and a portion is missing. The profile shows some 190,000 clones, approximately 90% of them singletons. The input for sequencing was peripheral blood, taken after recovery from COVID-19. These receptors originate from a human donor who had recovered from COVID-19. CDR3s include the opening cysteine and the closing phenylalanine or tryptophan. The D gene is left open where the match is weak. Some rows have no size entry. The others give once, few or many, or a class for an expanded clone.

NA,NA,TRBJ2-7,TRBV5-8,TGTGCCAGCAGCTTAAGCGAGCAGTACTTC,CASSLSEQYF
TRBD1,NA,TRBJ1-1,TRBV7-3,TGTGCCAGCAGCCCCCGACAGGGAATTTCTGAAGCTTTCTTT,CASSPRQGISEAFF
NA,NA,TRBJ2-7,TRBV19,TGTGCCACCAGGGGTAGCGGCCCCTACGAGCAGTACTTC,CATRGSGPYEQYF
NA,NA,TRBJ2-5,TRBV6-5,TGTGCCAGCAGTTACTCGAGCTCCGGGGAGACCCAGTACTTC,CASSYSSSGETQYF
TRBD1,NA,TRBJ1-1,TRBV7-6,TGTGCCAGCAGCTTAGGGGTGACAGGGATGAACACTGAAGCTTTCTTT,CASSLGVTGMNTEAFF
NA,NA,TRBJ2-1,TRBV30,TGTGCCTGGAACCTAGGAGTCAATGAGCAGTTCTTC,CAWNLGVNEQFF
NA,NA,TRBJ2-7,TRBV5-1,TGCGCCAGCAGCTACAGGGCCGAGCAGTACTTC,CASSYRAEQYF
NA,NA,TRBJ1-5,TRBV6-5,TGTGCCAGCAGCGAGAGGGACAGCAATCAGCCCCAGCATTTT,CASSERDSNQPQHF
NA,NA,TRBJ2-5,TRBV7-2,TGTGCCAGCAGCTTGACACGGGGGCAAGAGACCCAGTACTTC,CASSLTRGQETQYF
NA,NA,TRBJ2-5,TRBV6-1,TGTGCCAGCAGTGAATCAAACGGCCAAGAGACCCAGTACTTC,CASSESNGQETQYF
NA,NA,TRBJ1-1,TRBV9,TGTGCCAGCAGCGTAGATGGGGTTACTGAAGCTTTCTTT,CASSVDGVTEAFF
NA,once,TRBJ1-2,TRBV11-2,TGTGCCAGCAGCTTAATTAACTCGGACTATGGCTACACCTTC,CASSLINSDYGYTF
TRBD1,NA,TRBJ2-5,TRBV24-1,TGTGCCACCCTGGAAGAAGACAGGGGTGAAGAGACCCAGTACTTC,CATLEEDRGEETQYF
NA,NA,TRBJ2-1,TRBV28,TGTGCCAGCAGTTTAATGGCCCCCCCGATGGTCTACAATGAGCAGTTCTTC,CASSLMAPPMVYNEQFF
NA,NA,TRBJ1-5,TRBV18,TGTGCCAGCTCACCAGAAATGGGCAGACAGCCCCAGCATTTT,CASSPEMGRQPQHF
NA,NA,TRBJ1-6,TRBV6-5,TGTGCCAGCAAAAGAGGGGCTGAGAATTCACCCCTCCACTTT,CASKRGAENSPLHF
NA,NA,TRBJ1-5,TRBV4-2,TGTGCCAGCAGCCAAGAGACCGCAGGGAAACAGCCCCAGCATTTT,CASSQETAGKQPQHF
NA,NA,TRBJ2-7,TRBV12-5,TGTGCTAGTGGTTCGACAGACCCCATTAGCGTGAGCTCCTACGAGCAGTACTTC,CASGSTDPISVSSYEQYF
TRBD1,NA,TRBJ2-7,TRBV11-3,TGTGCCAGCAGCTCAGGGACAGGGCCTCTCGACGAGCAGTACTTC,CASSSGTGPLDEQYF
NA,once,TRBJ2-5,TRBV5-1,TGCGCCAGCAGCTTGGCCCTAGGGGGGTCCCAAGAGACCCAGTACTTC,CASSLALGGSQETQYF
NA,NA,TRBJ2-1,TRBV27,TGTGCCAGCAGCCCTAGAGGGAGTAAGAATGAGCAGTTCTTC,CASSPRGSKNEQFF
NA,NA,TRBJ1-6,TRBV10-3,TGTGCCATCAGTGACCAAGGAAAAACTGGTTCACCCCTCCACTTT,CAISDQGKTGSPLHF
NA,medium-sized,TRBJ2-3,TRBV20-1,TGCAGTGCTAGTTCCGCAGATACGCAGTATTTT,CSASSADTQYF
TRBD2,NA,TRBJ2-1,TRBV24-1,TGTGCCACCAGCCTAGCTAGCGGGGGGTACATTAATGAGCAGTTCTTC,CATSLASGGYINEQFF
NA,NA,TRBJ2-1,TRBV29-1,TGCAGCGTCAATCGGCCAGGGAAGAATGAGCAGTTCTTC,CSVNRPGKNEQFF
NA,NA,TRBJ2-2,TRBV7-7,TGTGCCAGCAGCTTAGCGGGAGACACCGGGGAGCTGTTTTTT,CASSLAGDTGELFF
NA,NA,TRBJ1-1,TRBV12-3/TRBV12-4,TGTGCCAGCAGTTTAGGCGAGACTGAAGCTTTCTTT,CASSLGETEAFF
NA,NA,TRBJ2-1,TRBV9,TGTGCCAGCAGCGTCGGGGGCCTAGAGAGGGATGAGCAGTTCTTC,CASSVGGLERDEQFF